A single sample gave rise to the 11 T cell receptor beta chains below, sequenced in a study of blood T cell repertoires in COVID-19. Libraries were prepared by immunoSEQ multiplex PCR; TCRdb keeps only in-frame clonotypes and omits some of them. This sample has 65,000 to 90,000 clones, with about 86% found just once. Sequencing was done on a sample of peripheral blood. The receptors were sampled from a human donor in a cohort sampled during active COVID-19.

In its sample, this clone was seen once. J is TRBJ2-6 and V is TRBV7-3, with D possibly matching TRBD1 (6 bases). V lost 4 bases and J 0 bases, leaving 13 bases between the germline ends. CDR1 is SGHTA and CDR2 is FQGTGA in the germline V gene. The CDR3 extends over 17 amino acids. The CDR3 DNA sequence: TGTGCCAGCAGCTCCCCGGAAGGGGGCTCTGGGGCCAACGTCCTGACTTTC. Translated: CASSSPEGGSGANVLTF.

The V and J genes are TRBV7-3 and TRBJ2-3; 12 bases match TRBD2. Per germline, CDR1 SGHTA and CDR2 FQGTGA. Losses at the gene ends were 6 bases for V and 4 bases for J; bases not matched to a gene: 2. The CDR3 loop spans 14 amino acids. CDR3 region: CASSSSGGADTQYF. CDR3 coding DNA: TGTGCCAGCAGTTCTAGCGGGGGGGCAGATACGCAGTATTTT.

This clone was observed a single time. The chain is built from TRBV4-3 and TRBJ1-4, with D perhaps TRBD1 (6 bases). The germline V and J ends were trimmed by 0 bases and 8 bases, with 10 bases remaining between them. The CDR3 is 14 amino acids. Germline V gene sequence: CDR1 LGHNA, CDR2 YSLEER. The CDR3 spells CASSQDRGGEKLFF. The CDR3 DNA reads TGCGCCAGCAGCCAAGATCGAGGGGGAGAAAAACTGTTTTTT.

The CDR3 sequence is CASSIRQGTEAFF. CDR3 in DNA: TGTGCCAGTAGTATCAGGCAGGGGACTGAAGCTTTCTTT. The genes are TRBV19 and TRBJ1-1; tentatively, D is TRBD1 (6 bases). The CDR3 is 13 residues long. Trimming removed 3 bases at V and 5 bases at J, with 10 bases between. Germline-derived CDR1 and CDR2 are LNHDA and SQIVND (reference sequence).

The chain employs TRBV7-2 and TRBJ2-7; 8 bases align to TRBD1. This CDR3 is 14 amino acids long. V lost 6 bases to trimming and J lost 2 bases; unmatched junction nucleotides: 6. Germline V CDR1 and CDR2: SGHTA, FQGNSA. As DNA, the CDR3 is TGTGCCAGCAGGCTGGACAGGGCAACCTACGAGCAGTACTTC. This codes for CASRLDRATYEQYF.

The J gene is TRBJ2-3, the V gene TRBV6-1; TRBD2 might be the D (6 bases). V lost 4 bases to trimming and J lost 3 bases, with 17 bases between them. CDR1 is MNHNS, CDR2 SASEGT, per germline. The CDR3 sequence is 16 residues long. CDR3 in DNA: TGTGCCAGCAGTGTAACCCCTTCCGGGAGAACAGATACGCAGTATTTT. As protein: CASSVTPSGRTDTQYF.

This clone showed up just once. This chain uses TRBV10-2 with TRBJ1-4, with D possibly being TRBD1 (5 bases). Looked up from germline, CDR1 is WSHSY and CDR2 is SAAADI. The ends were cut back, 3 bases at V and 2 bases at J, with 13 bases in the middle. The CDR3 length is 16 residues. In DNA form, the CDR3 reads TGCGCCAGCAGTGAAAGCAGGGCGGCGACTAATGAAAAACTGTTTTTT. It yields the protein CASSESRAATNEKLFF.

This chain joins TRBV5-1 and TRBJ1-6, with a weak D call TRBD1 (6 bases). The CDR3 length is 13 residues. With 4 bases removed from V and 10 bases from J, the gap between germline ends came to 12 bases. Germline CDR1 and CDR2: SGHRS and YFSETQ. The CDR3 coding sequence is TGCGCCAGCAGCCCCCCCCAGGGGTCACCCCTCCACTTT. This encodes CASSPPQGSPLHF. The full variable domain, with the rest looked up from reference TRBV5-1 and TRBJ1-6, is KAGVTQTPRYLIKTRGQQVTLSCSPISGHRSVSWYQQTPGQGLQFLFEYFSETQRNKGNFPGRFSGRQFSNSRSEMNVSTLELGDSALYLCASSPPQGSPLHFGNGTRLTVT.

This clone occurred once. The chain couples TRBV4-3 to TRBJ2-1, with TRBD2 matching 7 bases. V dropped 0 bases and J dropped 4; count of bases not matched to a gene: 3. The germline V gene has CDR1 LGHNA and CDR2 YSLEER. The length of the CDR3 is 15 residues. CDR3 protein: CASSQDPGGYNEQFF. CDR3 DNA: TGCGCCAGCAGCCAAGACCCCGGGGGGTACAATGAGCAGTTCTTC.

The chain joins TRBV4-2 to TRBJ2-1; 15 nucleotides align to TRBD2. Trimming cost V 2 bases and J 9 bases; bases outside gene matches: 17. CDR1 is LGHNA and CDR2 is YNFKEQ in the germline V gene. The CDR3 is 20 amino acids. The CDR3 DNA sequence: TGTGCCAGCAGCCAACAACACTTGACGCGGACTAGCGGGGGGGCAGGTGAGCAGTTCTTC. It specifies CASSQQHLTRTSGGAGEQFF.

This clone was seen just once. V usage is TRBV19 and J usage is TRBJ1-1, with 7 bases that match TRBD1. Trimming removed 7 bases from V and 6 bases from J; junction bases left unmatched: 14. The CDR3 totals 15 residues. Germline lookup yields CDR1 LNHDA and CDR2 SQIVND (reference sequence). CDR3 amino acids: CASTVATGRFPEAFF. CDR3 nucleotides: TGTGCCAGTACCGTCGCGACAGGGAGGTTCCCTGAAGCTTTCTTT.